The text below deals with one TCR beta chain. Libraries were prepared by immunoSEQ multiplex PCR; TCRdb keeps only in-frame clonotypes and omits some of them. The sample lists approximately 51,000 clones, approximately 94% occurring once. These data belong to a study of T cell changes during pregnancy in multiple sclerosis. The V and J ends lost 1 base and 6 bases respectively, with 10 bases between them. Germline V CDR1 and CDR2: MGHDK, SYGVNS. This CDR3 has 13 amino acids. This sequence originates from a female donor with multiple sclerosis, enrolled in a pregnancy study. Source: CD4+ T cells from peripheral blood mononuclear cells, taken in the second trimester of pregnancy. The chain couples TRBV25-1 to TRBJ2-7; D unresolved. The chain's CDR3 is CASSEWSEGEQYF. CDR3 DNA sequence: TGTGCCAGCAGTGAATGGAGTGAAGGCGAGCAGTACTTC.